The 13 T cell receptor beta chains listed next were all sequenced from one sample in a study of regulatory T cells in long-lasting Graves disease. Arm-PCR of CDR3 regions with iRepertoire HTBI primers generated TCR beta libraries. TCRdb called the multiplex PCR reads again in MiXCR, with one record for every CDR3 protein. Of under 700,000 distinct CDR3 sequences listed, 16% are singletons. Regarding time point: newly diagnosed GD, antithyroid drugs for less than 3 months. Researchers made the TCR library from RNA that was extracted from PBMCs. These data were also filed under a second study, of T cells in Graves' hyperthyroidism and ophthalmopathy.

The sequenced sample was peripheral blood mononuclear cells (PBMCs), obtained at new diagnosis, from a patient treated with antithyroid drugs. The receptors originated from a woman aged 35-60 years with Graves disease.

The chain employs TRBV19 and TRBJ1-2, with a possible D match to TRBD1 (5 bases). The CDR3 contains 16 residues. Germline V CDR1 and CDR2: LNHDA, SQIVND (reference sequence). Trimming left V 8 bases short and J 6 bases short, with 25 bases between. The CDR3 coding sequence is TGTGCCAGTCGTCGGCGGGACGGTGGGGTAGAGGATGGCTACACCTTC. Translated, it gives CASRRRDGGVEDGYTF.

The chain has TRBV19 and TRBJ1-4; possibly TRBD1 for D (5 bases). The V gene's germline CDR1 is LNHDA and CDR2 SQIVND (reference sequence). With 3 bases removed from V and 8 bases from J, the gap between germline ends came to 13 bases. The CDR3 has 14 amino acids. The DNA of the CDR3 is TGTGCCAGTAGTATGGGCCAGGGATTAGAAAAACTGTTTTTT. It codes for CASSMGQGLEKLFF.

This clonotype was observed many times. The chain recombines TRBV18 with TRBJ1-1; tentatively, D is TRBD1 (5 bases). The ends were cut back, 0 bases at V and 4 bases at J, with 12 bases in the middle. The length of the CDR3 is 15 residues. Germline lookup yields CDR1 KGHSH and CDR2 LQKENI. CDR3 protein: CASSPPSIRVTEAFF. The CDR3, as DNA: TGTGCCAGCTCACCACCGTCGATCAGGGTCACTGAAGCTTTCTTT.

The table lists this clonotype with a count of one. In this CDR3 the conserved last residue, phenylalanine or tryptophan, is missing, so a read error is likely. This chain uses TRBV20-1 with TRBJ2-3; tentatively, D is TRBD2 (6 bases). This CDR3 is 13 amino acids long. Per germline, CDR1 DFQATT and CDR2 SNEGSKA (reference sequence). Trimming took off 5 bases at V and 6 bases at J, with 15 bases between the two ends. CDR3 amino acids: CSALGPAGDTQYL. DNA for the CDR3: TGCAGTGCTCTAGGGCCGGCGGGGGATACGCAGTATCTT.

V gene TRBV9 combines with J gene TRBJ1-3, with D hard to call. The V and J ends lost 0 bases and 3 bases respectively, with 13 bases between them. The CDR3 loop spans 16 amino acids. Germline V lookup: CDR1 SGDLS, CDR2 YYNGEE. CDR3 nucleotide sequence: TGTGCCAGCAGCGTAGGGAGGGATAGTGGTGGAAACACCATATATTTT. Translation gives CASSVGRDSGGNTIYF.

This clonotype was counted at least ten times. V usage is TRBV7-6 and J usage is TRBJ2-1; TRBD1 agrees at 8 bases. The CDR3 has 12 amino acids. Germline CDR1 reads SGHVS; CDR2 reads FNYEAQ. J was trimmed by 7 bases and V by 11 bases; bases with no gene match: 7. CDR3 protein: CAQGAWLNEQFF. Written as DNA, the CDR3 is TGTGCCCAGGGGGCCTGGTTAAATGAGCAGTTCTTC. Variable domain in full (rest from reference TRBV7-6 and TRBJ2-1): GAGVSQSPRYKVTKRGQDVALRCDPISGHVSLYWYRQALGQGPEFLTYFNYEAQQDKSGLPNDRFSAERPEGSISTLTIQRTEQRDSAMYRCAQGAWLNEQFFGPGTRLTVL.

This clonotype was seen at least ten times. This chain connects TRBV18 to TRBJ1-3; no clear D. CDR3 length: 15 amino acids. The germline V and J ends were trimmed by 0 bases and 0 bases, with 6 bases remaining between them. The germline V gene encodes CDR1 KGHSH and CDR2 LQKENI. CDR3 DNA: TGTGCCAGCTCACCACCGACGAGCTCTGGAAACACCATATATTTT. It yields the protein CASSPPTSSGNTIYF.

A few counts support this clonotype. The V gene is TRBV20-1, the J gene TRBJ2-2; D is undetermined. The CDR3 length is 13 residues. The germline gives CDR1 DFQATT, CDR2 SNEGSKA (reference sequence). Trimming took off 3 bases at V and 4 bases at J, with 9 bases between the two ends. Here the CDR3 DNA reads TGCAGTGCTAGGGAAGTCAGCACCGGGGAGCTGTTTTTT. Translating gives CSAREVSTGELFF.

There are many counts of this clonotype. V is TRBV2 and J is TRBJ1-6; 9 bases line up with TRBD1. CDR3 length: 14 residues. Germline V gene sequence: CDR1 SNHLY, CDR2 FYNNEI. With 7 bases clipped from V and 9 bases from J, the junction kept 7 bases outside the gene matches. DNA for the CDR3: TGTGCCAGCAACAACAGGGGGCATGGTTCACCCCTCCACTTT. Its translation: CASNNRGHGSPLHF.

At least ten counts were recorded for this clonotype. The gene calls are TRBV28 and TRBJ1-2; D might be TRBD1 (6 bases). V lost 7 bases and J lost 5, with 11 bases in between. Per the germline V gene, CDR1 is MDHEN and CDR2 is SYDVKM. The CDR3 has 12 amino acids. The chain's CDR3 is CASTGQMYGYTF. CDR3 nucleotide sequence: TGTGCCAGCACCGGACAGATGTATGGCTACACCTTC.

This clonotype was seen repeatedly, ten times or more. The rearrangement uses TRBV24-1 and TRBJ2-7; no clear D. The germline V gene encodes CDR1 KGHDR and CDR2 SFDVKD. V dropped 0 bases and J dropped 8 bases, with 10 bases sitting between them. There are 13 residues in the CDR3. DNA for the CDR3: TGTGCCACCAGTGATTTGACTACCAGTAAGCAGTACTTC. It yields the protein CATSDLTTSKQYF.

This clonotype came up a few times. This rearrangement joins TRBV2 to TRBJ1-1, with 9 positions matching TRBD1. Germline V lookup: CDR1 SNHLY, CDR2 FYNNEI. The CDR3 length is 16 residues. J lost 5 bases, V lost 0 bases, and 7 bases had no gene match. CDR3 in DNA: TGTGCCAGCAGTGAAGCGCCGGGACAGGGAAGGACTGAAGCTTTCTTT. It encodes CASSEAPGQGRTEAFF. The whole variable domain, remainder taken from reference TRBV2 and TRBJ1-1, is EPEVTQTPSHQVTQMGQEVILRCVPISNHLYFYWYRQILGQKVEFLVSFYNNEISEKSEIFDDQFSVERPDGSNFTLKIRSTKLEDSAMYFCASSEAPGQGRTEAFFGQGTRLTVV.

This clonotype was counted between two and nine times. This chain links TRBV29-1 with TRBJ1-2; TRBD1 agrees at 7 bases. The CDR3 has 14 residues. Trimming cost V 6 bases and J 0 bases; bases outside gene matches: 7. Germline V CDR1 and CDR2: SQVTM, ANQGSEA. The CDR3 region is CSVPLGQTNYGYTF. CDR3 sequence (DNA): TGCAGCGTCCCCTTGGGACAGACTAACTATGGCTACACCTTC.